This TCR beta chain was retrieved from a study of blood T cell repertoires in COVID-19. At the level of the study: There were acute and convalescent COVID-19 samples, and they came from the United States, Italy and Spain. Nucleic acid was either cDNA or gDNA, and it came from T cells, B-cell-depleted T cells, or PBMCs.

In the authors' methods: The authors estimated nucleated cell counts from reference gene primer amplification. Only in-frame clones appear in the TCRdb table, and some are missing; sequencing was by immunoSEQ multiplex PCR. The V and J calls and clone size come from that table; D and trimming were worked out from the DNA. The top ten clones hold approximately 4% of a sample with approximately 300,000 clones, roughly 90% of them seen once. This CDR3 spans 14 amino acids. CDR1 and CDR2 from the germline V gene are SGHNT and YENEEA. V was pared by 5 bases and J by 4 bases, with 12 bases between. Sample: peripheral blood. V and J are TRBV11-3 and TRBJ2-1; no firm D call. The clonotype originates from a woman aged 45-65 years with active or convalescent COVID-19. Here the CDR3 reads CASSPTSEYNEQFF. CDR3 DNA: TGTGCCAGCAGCCCCACCTCGGAGTACAATGAGCAGTTCTTC. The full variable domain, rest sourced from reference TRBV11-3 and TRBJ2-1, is EAGVVQSPRYKIIEKKQPVAFWCNPISGHNTLYWYLQNLGQGPELLIRYENEEAVDDSQLPKDRFSAERLKGVDSTLKIQPAELGDSAVYLCASSPTSEYNEQFFGPGTRLTVL.